These 18 T cell receptor beta chains share one sample of origin, sequenced in a study of blood T cells in healthy people across ages. For the second PCR, which ran for 7 to 11 cycles, a sample-barcoded 5' primer and a J-beta primer mix were used. TCRdb reprocessed the 5' RACE reads with MiXCR, giving one entry per CDR3 protein. The sample lists about 1 million distinct CDR3 sequences, 35% to 55% occurring once. The sequenced sample was blood. The source is a woman between 55 and 75 years old in good health.

With respect to this clonotype: A much larger clone differs from this one at a single base, so this may be a read error. The V gene is TRBV7-2, the J gene TRBJ2-7; a weak D match, TRBD2 (5 bases). The germline CDR1 and CDR2 sequences are SGHTA and FQGNSA. This CDR3 has 12 amino acids. Trimming shortened V by 8 bases and J by 4 bases, and 12 bases separated the two germline ends. The chain's CDR3 is CASGNRGYEQYF. The DNA for the CDR3 is TGTGCCAGCGGCAACCGGGGTTACGAGCAGTACTTC.

This chain connects TRBV5-1 to TRBJ2-1, with 11 bases aligning to TRBD2. CDR3 length: 15 amino acids. Germline CDR1 and CDR2: SGHRS and YFSETQ. V dropped 3 bases and J dropped 9; count of bases not matched to a gene: 8. CDR3 in amino acids: CASSYTSGSEGEQFF. The CDR3 DNA reads TGCGCCAGCAGCTATACTAGCGGGAGTGAAGGTGAGCAGTTCTTC.

This clonotype came up once. The chain uses TRBV30 and TRBJ2-3; TRBD1 aligns across 9 bases. The CDR3 spans 14 residues. Germline V gene data show CDR1 as GTSNPN and CDR2 as SVGIG (reference sequence). Trimming removed 0 bases from V and 7 bases from J; junction bases left unmatched: 5. The CDR3 bases are TGTGCCTGGAGTGTAACAGGGGGCGCCTATACGCAGTATTTT. It translates to CAWSVTGGAYTQYF.

A few counts support this clonotype. J is TRBJ2-7 and V is TRBV27; the D gene could be TRBD1 or TRBD2 (6 bases each). Per the germline V gene, CDR1 is MNHEY and CDR2 is SMNVEV (reference sequence). There are 14 residues in the CDR3. V was pared by 7 bases and J by 7 bases, with 20 bases between. CDR3 bases: TGTGCCAGCACCCGAGGGGGGCTCCTGGGAGAGCAGTACTTC. Translated: CASTRGGLLGEQYF.

J is TRBJ2-7 and V is TRBV4-2; 12 positions match TRBD2. The CDR3 runs 15 residues. V lost 0 bases, J lost 5 bases, and 2 bases stayed unmatched. The germline V gene encodes CDR1 LGHNA and CDR2 YNFKEQ. This chain's CDR3 is CASSQETSGSDEQYF. CDR3 sequence (DNA): TGTGCCAGCAGCCAAGAGACTAGCGGGAGCGACGAGCAGTACTTC.

Turning to this clonotype: A junction boundary mismatches the germline segment, possibly from a read error. This chain joins TRBV7-8 and TRBJ2-7, with D maybe TRBD1 (7 bases). Germline V gene lookup returns CDR1 SGHVS and CDR2 FQNEAQ. The CDR3 runs 13 residues. The CDR3 spells CARSQGGFYEQYF. The CDR3 region has the DNA TGTGCCCGCAGCCAGGGGGGCTTCTACGAGCAGTACTTC.

This clonotype turned up a few times. The chain employs TRBV12-5 and TRBJ2-5, with TRBD1 identical over 8 bases. The germline gives CDR1 LGHNT, CDR2 FRNRAP. The CDR3 is 15 residues long. V gave up 2 bases and J gave up 1 base; unmatched junction bases: 3. CDR3 coding DNA: TGTGCTAGTGGTTTGATGGGACAGGCCCAAGAGACCCAGTACTTC. Its protein is CASGLMGQAQETQYF.

The rearrangement uses TRBV6-6 and TRBJ2-5; 7 nucleotides align to TRBD2. The DNA end lines up better with TRBJ2-7; the J call may be wrong. Germline CDR1 and CDR2: MNHNY and SVGAGI (reference sequence). This CDR3 is built from 13 residues. The CDR3 spells CASSGATGGEQYF. DNA for the CDR3: TGTGCCAGCAGTGGTGCGACGGGGGGCGAGCAGTACTTC.

This sequence joins TRBV5-6 and TRBJ2-7, with 13 nucleotides matching TRBD2. The DNA end favors TRBJ2-5, so the J call may be wrong. Per the germline V gene, CDR1 is SGHDT and CDR2 is YYEEEE. The CDR3 length is 17 residues. In DNA, the CDR3 is TGTGCCAGCAGCTGGACTAGCGGGAGCGTGGCTCAAGAGACCCAGTACTTC. It yields the protein CASSWTSGSVAQETQYF.

This clonotype has only a few counts. The rearrangement joins TRBV3-1 to TRBJ2-1; a possible D gene is TRBD2 (5 bases). V was cut by 3 bases and J by 2 bases, with 14 bases left in between. Germline-derived CDR1 and CDR2 are LGHDT and YNNKEL (reference sequence). This CDR3 spans 16 amino acids. In nucleotides, the CDR3 is TGTGCCAGCAGCCAGGAACTAGGATGGACCTACAATGAGCAGTTCTTC. Encoded protein: CASSQELGWTYNEQFF.

The chain links TRBV7-9 to TRBJ2-4; 7 nucleotides align to TRBD2. The J call may be incorrect, as the DNA end agrees better with TRBJ2-5. The CDR3 has 15 amino acids. CDR1 SEHNR and CDR2 FQNEAQ come from the germline V gene (reference sequence). CDR3 protein: CASSQAGRAKETQYF. The DNA for the CDR3 is TGTGCCAGCAGCCAAGCGGGACGAGCCAAAGAGACCCAGTACTTC.

The J gene is TRBJ2-3, the V gene TRBV9, with 8 nucleotides matching TRBD2. The CDR3 covers 15 residues. In germline, CDR1 is SGDLS, CDR2 YYNGEE. Germline trimming cut 1 base from V and 9 bases from J; bases unmatched to any gene: 10. DNA for the CDR3: TGTGCCAGCAGCGTATCCGGGACTAGTGGATACACGCAGTATTTT. Residues: CASSVSGTSGYTQYF.

This clonotype was seen more than once but under ten times. The J gene is TRBJ2-7, the V gene TRBV7-6; 11 bases line up with TRBD1. Germline lookup yields CDR1 SGHVS and CDR2 FNYEAQ. J lost 5 bases, V lost 2 bases, and 11 bases had no gene match. The CDR3 totals 17 residues. CDR3 DNA sequence: TGTGCCAGCAGCTTATACCGTCCCGGGACAGGGGGACACGAGCAGTACTTC. Its protein is CASSLYRPGTGGHEQYF.

The rearrangement uses TRBV14 and TRBJ2-3; D is unresolved. Trimming stripped 8 bases from V and 5 bases from J, with 11 bases between. In germline, CDR1 is SGHDN, CDR2 FVKESK. This CDR3 comprises 12 residues. CDR3 sequence (DNA): TGTGCCAGCGGCTTTTTCGGAGATACGCAGTATTTT. This codes for CASGFFGDTQYF. The entire variable domain, with the rest obtained from reference TRBV14 and TRBJ2-3, is as follows: EAGVTQFPSHSVIEKGQTVTLRCDPISGHDNLYWYRRVMGKEIKFLLHFVKESKQDESGMPNNRFLAERTGGTYSTLKVQPAELEDSGVYFCASGFFGDTQYFGPGTRLTVL.

This clonotype was detected a few times. The chain employs TRBV11-2 and TRBJ2-3; TRBD1 aligns across 7 bases. The CDR3 covers 13 residues. Trimming at V came to 4 bases and at J to 11 bases, leaving 9 bases not matched to a gene. Germline V gives CDR1 SGHAT, CDR2 FQNNGV. The CDR3 bases are TGTGCCAGCAGCTACTCACCGGGACAGATGCAGTATTTT. Translation: CASSYSPGQMQYF.

The rearrangement links TRBV29-1 to TRBJ2-7, with 9 nucleotides matching TRBD1. This CDR3 contains 16 residues. Germline CDR1 and CDR2: SQVTM and ANQGSEA. Unmatched junction bases numbered 11, after V lost 0 bases and J lost 5 bases. In DNA, the CDR3 is TGCAGCGTTGAAGATCTGACAGGGGGGAGTAGGGACGAGCAGTACTTC. This codes for CSVEDLTGGSRDEQYF.

The rearrangement joins TRBV28 to TRBJ1-1; D remains ambiguous. The V and J ends lost 6 bases and 1 base respectively, with 12 bases between them. Germline lookup yields CDR1 MDHEN and CDR2 SYDVKM. The CDR3 totals 14 residues. CDR3 protein: CASRLHGRNTEAFF. In DNA form, the CDR3 reads TGTGCCAGCAGGCTACACGGACGGAACACTGAAGCTTTCTTT.

This chain connects TRBV20-1 to TRBJ2-7; TRBD2 matches 8 bases. Germline values: CDR1 DFQATT, CDR2 SNEGSKA (reference sequence). This CDR3 has 14 amino acids. V was clipped by 5 bases and J by 1 base; unmatched bases: 7. The DNA of the CDR3 is TGCAGTGCTCGTCCACTAGCGGCGTCCTACGAGCAGTACTTC. It encodes CSARPLAASYEQYF.